This T cell receptor (beta chain) derives from a study of OX40 agonist ivuxolimab in advanced cancers. Looking at the study overall: Ivuxolimab, an antibody acting as an agonist of OX40 (CD134), was used to treat patients. Averaging 60 years in age, with a range of about 20 to 90, the cohort was 82.7% male. Study-level results: Clonal expansion was seen in CD4+ and CD8+ blood T cells by week 6 at 0.1 to 3.0 mg/kg.

Individuals having autoimmune disease history or systemic immunosuppression were not enrolled. From germline, CDR1 is SGHRS and CDR2 YFSETQ. With 4 bases removed from V and 4 bases from J, the gap between germline ends came to 17 bases. CDR3 length: 16 amino acids. Concerning this clone: Its antigen is undetermined.

Here immunoSEQ multiplex PCR was the method, and the copy in TCRdb shows in-frame clones only, minus some. The sample contains some 80,000 clones, roughly 91% of which appear only once. The chain has TRBV5-1 and TRBJ1-4; D remains ambiguous. The origin of this receptor is an adult with an advanced solid tumor such as melanoma, head and neck, liver or kidney cancer. The sample in question was CD4+ or CD8+ T cells sorted from blood, obtained in a trial of the OX40 agonist ivuxolimab. The CDR3 region is CASSPDGVLNNEKLFF. CDR3 DNA: TGCGCCAGCAGCCCTGATGGGGTTCTTAATAATGAAAAACTGTTTTTT. Full variable domain (remainder filled in from reference TRBV5-1 and TRBJ1-4): KAGVTQTPRYLIKTRGQQVTLSCSPISGHRSVSWYQQTPGQGLQFLFEYFSETQRNKGNFPGRFSGRQFSNSRSEMNVSTLELGDSALYLCASSPDGVLNNEKLFFGSGTQLSVL.